The present T cell receptor (beta chain) was sequenced within a study of cytomegalovirus exposure and HLA in healthy donors. Findings and caveats of the study: Being productive about 90% or about 30% of the time was typical of most TCR beta V segments in an earlier analysis.

In its sample, this clone was seen a few times. Antigen unknown. The PCR ran on 60 Vbeta and 13 Jbeta primers. The method was immunoSEQ multiplex PCR; TCRdb's version includes in-frame clones alone and lacks a portion of them. The profile covers roughly 200,000 clones, with roughly 12% appearing a single time and about 8% taken by the ten largest. The donors gave bone marrow, and they were healthy. V was trimmed by 7 bases and J by 1 base, leaving 19 bases between them. The CDR3 sequence is 16 residues long. Germline-derived CDR1 and CDR2 are MNHEY and SMNVEV (reference sequence). The source is a man aged 50-59 years in good health and CMV-seropositive. The specimen sequenced was PBMCs. The chain links TRBV27 to TRBJ1-1; tentative D call: TRBD1 (5 bases). The DNA of the CDR3 is TGTGCCAGCACCCGAAGGTGGATAGGGGCGAACACTGAAGCTTTCTTT. Translation gives CASTRRWIGANTEAFF.